This entry features one T cell receptor beta chain sequence. This record comes from a study of blood T cell repertoires in COVID-19. Study background: COVID-19 samples, acute and convalescent, were from the United States, Italy and Spain.

The table came from immunoSEQ multiplex PCR; TCRdb's copy has only in-frame clones and leaves some out. Among roughly 150,000 clones listed, more than 75% were seen once. The V gene lost 7 bases and the J gene lost 4 bases, with 16 bases spanning the gap. This CDR3 region has 14 residues. Germline CDR1 and CDR2: MNHNY and SVGAGI (reference sequence). The source material was peripheral blood. The rearrangement joins TRBV6-6 to TRBJ1-2; D gene ambiguous. This receptor was identified in a man in his fifties who had recovered from COVID-19. CDR3 region: CASNRDSEGYGYTF. As DNA, the CDR3 is TGTGCCAGCAATCGAGATTCGGAGGGCTATGGCTACACCTTC.